These T cell receptor beta chains were read from a single sample in a study of technical replicates of blood from a few donors. Data came from immunoSEQ multiplex PCR; TCRdb stores just in-frame clones and leaves some out. Of approximately 100,000 clones listed, approximately 95% are singletons. The specimen was T cells isolated from PBMCs. All receptors come from a human donor in good health. Each CDR3 is given with its conserved first and last residue. The order of the fields is clone size, D gene, V gene, J gene, CDR3 protein, CDR3 DNA. D genes are given only for firm matches. Clone size is given for some rows only: seen once, a few or many times, or a class if the clone is expanded.

clone_size: -; d_call: TRBD2; v_call: TRBV6-5; j_call: TRBJ2-5; cdr3_aa: CASKVAGSETQYF; cdr3_nt: TGTGCCAGCAAAGTAGCGGGGTCGGAGACCCAGTACTTC
clone_size: -; d_call: TRBD1; v_call: TRBV18; j_call: TRBJ2-7; cdr3_aa: CASSPGDRPYEQYF; cdr3_nt: TGTGCCAGCTCACCGGGGGACAGGCCTTACGAGCAGTACTTC
clone_size: -; d_call: -; v_call: TRBV7-9; j_call: TRBJ2-5; cdr3_aa: CASSLAQGTQYF; cdr3_nt: TGTGCCAGCAGCTTAGCGCAGGGGACCCAGTACTTC
clone_size: -; d_call: -; v_call: TRBV15; j_call: TRBJ2-3; cdr3_aa: CATSRDIELTDTQYF; cdr3_nt: TGTGCCACCAGCAGAGATATAGAGCTTACAGATACGCAGTATTTT
clone_size: once; d_call: -; v_call: TRBV6-6; j_call: TRBJ1-4; cdr3_aa: CASSYSSGANNEKLFF; cdr3_nt: TGTGCCAGCAGTTACTCGTCAGGGGCAAATAATGAAAAACTGTTTTTT
clone_size: -; d_call: -; v_call: TRBV4-1; j_call: TRBJ2-2; cdr3_aa: CASSQSRGELFF; cdr3_nt: TGCGCCAGCAGCCAATCTCGGGGGGAGCTGTTTTTT
clone_size: -; d_call: -; v_call: TRBV11-2; j_call: TRBJ1-1; cdr3_aa: CASSLAGGMNTEAFF; cdr3_nt: TGTGCCAGCAGCTTAGCTGGAGGCATGAACACTGAAGCTTTCTTT
clone_size: -; d_call: -; v_call: TRBV5-1; j_call: TRBJ1-2; cdr3_aa: CASSLTASNYGYTF; cdr3_nt: TGCGCCAGCAGCTTGACTGCTTCTAACTATGGCTACACCTTC
clone_size: -; d_call: -; v_call: TRBV4-1; j_call: TRBJ1-4; cdr3_aa: CASSQERGWERGNEKLFF; cdr3_nt: TGCGCCAGCAGCCAAGAGAGAGGATGGGAGCGGGGTAATGAAAAACTGTTTTTT
clone_size: -; d_call: -; v_call: TRBV10-3; j_call: TRBJ2-1; cdr3_aa: CAISTGISYNEQFF; cdr3_nt: TGTGCCATCAGTACAGGGATTTCCTACAATGAGCAGTTCTTC
clone_size: -; d_call: -; v_call: TRBV30; j_call: TRBJ1-6; cdr3_aa: CAWNSGRSPLHF; cdr3_nt: TGTGCCTGGAATTCTGGTAGATCACCCCTCCACTTT
clone_size: -; d_call: -; v_call: TRBV19; j_call: TRBJ2-5; cdr3_aa: CASSERTIPTETQYF; cdr3_nt: TGTGCCAGTAGTGAACGGACTATACCCACAGAGACCCAGTACTTC
clone_size: -; d_call: TRBD1; v_call: TRBV4-1; j_call: TRBJ1-1; cdr3_aa: CASSIGQGETNTEAFF; cdr3_nt: TGCGCCAGCAGCATAGGACAGGGGGAAACGAACACTGAAGCTTTCTTT
clone_size: -; d_call: -; v_call: TRBV5-1; j_call: TRBJ1-1; cdr3_aa: CASSLPQGGNTEAFF; cdr3_nt: TGCGCCAGCAGCTTACCACAGGGCGGGAACACTGAAGCTTTCTTT
clone_size: -; d_call: -; v_call: TRBV6-1; j_call: TRBJ2-6; cdr3_aa: CASRAGSGANVLTF; cdr3_nt: TGTGCCAGCAGGGCAGGCTCTGGGGCCAACGTCCTGACTTTC
clone_size: -; d_call: TRBD1; v_call: TRBV9; j_call: TRBJ1-3; cdr3_aa: CASSRRPRGVDLISGNTIYF; cdr3_nt: TGTGCCAGCAGTCGAAGGCCCAGGGGGGTCGATCTTATCTCTGGAAACACCATATATTTT
clone_size: once; d_call: -; v_call: TRBV21-1; j_call: TRBJ1-5; cdr3_aa: CASQGENRNQPQHF; cdr3_nt: TGTGCCAGCCAGGGGGAAAATAGGAATCAGCCCCAGCATTTT
clone_size: -; d_call: -; v_call: TRBV6-6; j_call: TRBJ2-6; cdr3_aa: CASRLISGANVLTF; cdr3_nt: TGTGCCAGCCGCCTAATCTCTGGGGCCAACGTCCTGACTTTC
clone_size: -; d_call: -; v_call: TRBV10-1; j_call: TRBJ2-2; cdr3_aa: CASSDSSHQNTGELFF; cdr3_nt: TGCGCCAGCAGTGACTCGAGCCACCAGAACACCGGGGAGCTGTTTTTT
clone_size: many; d_call: TRBD1; v_call: TRBV25-1; j_call: TRBJ1-1; cdr3_aa: CASSEPGQGGLEAFF; cdr3_nt: TGTGCCAGCAGTGAACCGGGACAGGGGGGCCTTGAAGCTTTCTTT
clone_size: -; d_call: -; v_call: TRBV27; j_call: TRBJ1-1; cdr3_aa: CAIRAGAEAFF; cdr3_nt: TGTGCCATCAGGGCGGGCGCTGAAGCTTTCTTT
clone_size: once; d_call: TRBD2; v_call: TRBV27; j_call: TRBJ2-1; cdr3_aa: CASSSGLAGGNEQFF; cdr3_nt: TGTGCCAGCAGTTCGGGACTAGCGGGAGGCAATGAGCAGTTCTTC
clone_size: -; d_call: TRBD1; v_call: TRBV28; j_call: TRBJ2-5; cdr3_aa: CASTGTEQETQYF; cdr3_nt: TGTGCCAGCACCGGGACAGAACAAGAGACCCAGTACTTC
clone_size: -; d_call: -; v_call: TRBV14; j_call: TRBJ1-4; cdr3_aa: CASSPGGVGEGGDEKLFF; cdr3_nt: TGTGCCAGCAGCCCCGGAGGGGTAGGGGAGGGAGGCGATGAAAAACTGTTTTTT
clone_size: -; d_call: -; v_call: TRBV11-2; j_call: TRBJ2-1; cdr3_aa: CASSLGLVLNEQFF; cdr3_nt: TGTGCCAGCAGCTTAGGCTTAGTTTTGAATGAGCAGTTCTTC
clone_size: -; d_call: TRBD2; v_call: TRBV5-1; j_call: TRBJ2-3; cdr3_aa: CASSAGGATDTQYF; cdr3_nt: TGCGCCAGCAGCGCCGGGGGGGCCACAGATACGCAGTATTTT